One and the same sample provided the 24 T cell receptor beta chains below, sequenced in a study of technical replicates of blood from a handful of donors. Clones were sequenced by immunoSEQ multiplex PCR, and TCRdb holds only the in-frame ones, with some missing. The sample carries just over 75,000 clones, 85% to 95% recorded once. Sequencing used T cells isolated from PBMCs. The receptors originated from a human donor in good health.

The chain is built from TRBV9 and TRBJ2-7; 7 bases match TRBD2. CDR1 is SGDLS, CDR2 YYNGEE, per germline. The CDR3 runs to 14 residues. Unmatched junction bases numbered 2, after V lost 0 bases and J lost 2 bases. In DNA, the CDR3 is TGTGCCAGCAGCGTAGAAGGGACTACCTACGAGCAGTACTTC. The encoded protein is CASSVEGTTYEQYF.

The chain employs TRBV5-1 and TRBJ2-2; the match to TRBD1 covers 7 bases. The CDR3 runs to 16 residues. V was pared by 4 bases and J by 2 bases, with 8 bases of the junction left unmatched. The germline V gene encodes CDR1 SGHRS and CDR2 YFSETQ. The CDR3 DNA reads as TGCGCCAGCAGCCTTCAGACAGGGATCAACACCGGGGAGCTGTTTTTT. Amino acid sequence: CASSLQTGINTGELFF. The entire variable domain, with the rest obtained from reference TRBV5-1 and TRBJ2-2, is as follows: KAGVTQTPRYLIKTRGQQVTLSCSPISGHRSVSWYQQTPGQGLQFLFEYFSETQRNKGNFPGRFSGRQFSNSRSEMNVSTLELGDSALYLCASSLQTGINTGELFFGEGSRLTVL.

The genes are TRBV4-2 and TRBJ2-7; D unresolved. Deletions cut 1 base from V and 3 bases from J, with 10 bases between. Germline-derived CDR1 and CDR2 are LGHNA and YNFKEQ. This CDR3 has 14 amino acids. The CDR3 here is CASSQVLGDYEQYF. The CDR3 region has the DNA TGTGCCAGCAGCCAAGTATTGGGCGACTACGAGCAGTACTTC.

V is TRBV12-2 and J is TRBJ2-1; the table names TRBD2, a call not compared with the DNA. TRBV12-2 has pseudogene status. The length of the CDR3 is 15 residues. Here the CDR3 reads CASRFSGRPYNEQFF. CDR3 DNA sequence: TGTGCAAGTCGCTTTAGCGGGAGGCCCTACAATGAGCAGTTCTTC.

V gene TRBV6-5 combines with J gene TRBJ2-1; 13 bases align to TRBD2. V gave up 11 bases and J gave up 4 bases; unmatched junction bases: 8. CDR3 length: 15 residues. CDR1 is MNHEY, CDR2 SVGAGI, per germline. CDR3: CASTSGRPNYNEQFF. CDR3 DNA sequence: TGTGCCTCGACTAGCGGGAGGCCAAATTACAATGAGCAGTTCTTC.

The rearrangement uses TRBV4-1 and TRBJ2-7, with TRBD2 identical over 8 bases. Unmatched junction bases numbered 4, after V lost 1 base and J lost 2 bases. This CDR3 spans 15 amino acids. Germline V gene data show CDR1 as MGHRA and CDR2 as YSYEKL. The CDR3 here is CASSQGLAGAYEQYF. The CDR3 coding sequence is TGCGCCAGCAGCCAAGGCCTAGCGGGCGCCTACGAGCAGTACTTC.

J is TRBJ2-3 and V is TRBV5-1, with 8 bases lining up with TRBD2. CDR1 and CDR2 (germline): SGHRS, YFSETQ. The V and J ends lost 4 bases and 7 bases, in that order; junction bases with no gene match: 17. The CDR3 runs 17 residues. The CDR3 DNA reads as TGCGCCAGCAGCCTATATTCCCAGCGGGAGTTTCCACATACGCAGTATTTT. Translated: CASSLYSQREFPHTQYF.

This sequence joins TRBV27 and TRBJ2-7; no clear D. The CDR3 consists of 13 residues. V lost 5 bases and J 0 bases, leaving 8 bases between the germline ends. In germline, CDR1 is MNHEY, CDR2 SMNVEV (reference sequence). The CDR3 DNA follows: TGTGCCAGCAGTCCTACCTACTCCTACGAGCAGTACTTC. Translating it yields CASSPTYSYEQYF.

This chain uses TRBV6-6 with TRBJ1-1, with TRBD1 matching 7 bases. From germline, CDR1 is MNHNY and CDR2 SVGAGI (reference sequence). The CDR3 sequence is 13 residues long. J gave up 6 bases and V 5 bases, and 6 bases lay outside the gene matches. DNA for the CDR3: TGTGCCAGCAGTCCAGGGGGAAGATCTGAAGCTTTCTTT. Protein: CASSPGGRSEAFF.

The V and J genes are TRBV19 and TRBJ1-5; a weak D match, TRBD1 (6 bases). The CDR3 covers 18 residues. The V end was cut by 5 bases, the J end by 13 bases, with 33 bases between. In germline, CDR1 is LNHDA, CDR2 SQIVND (reference sequence). CDR3 residues: CASSSPPREARGRQSQHF. Written as DNA, the CDR3 is TGTGCCAGTAGTTCCCCCCCTCGGGAGGCCAGGGGTCGTCAGTCACAGCATTTT.

V usage is TRBV7-8 and J usage is TRBJ1-1; possible D gene TRBD1, 6 bases. Germline CDR1 reads SGHVS; CDR2 reads FQNEAQ. Trimming stripped 4 bases from V and 1 base from J, with 16 bases between. CDR3 size: 16 residues. For the CDR3, the DNA is TGTGCCAGCAGCTCACCCTACTGGGACACGAACACTGAAGCTTTCTTT. This encodes CASSSPYWDTNTEAFF.

The rearrangement joins TRBV30 to TRBJ2-1; D not resolved. V was trimmed by 4 bases and J by 1 base, leaving 11 bases between them. CDR1 is GTSNPN and CDR2 is SVGIG in the germline V gene (reference sequence). The CDR3 is 14 residues long. The chain's CDR3 is CAWTSSASYNEQFF. The CDR3 nucleotides read TGTGCCTGGACTTCCAGCGCTTCCTACAATGAGCAGTTCTTC.

The chain links TRBV25-1 to TRBJ1-2; D perhaps matches TRBD1 (5 bases). This CDR3 is built from 11 residues. In germline, CDR1 is MGHDK, CDR2 SYGVNS. Trimming pared 9 bases from V and 8 bases from J, leaving 13 bases between. CDR3 sequence reads: CASSRAGGYTF. The CDR3 DNA follows: TGTGCCAGTAGCAGGGCCGGAGGCTACACCTTC.

The gene calls are TRBV28 and TRBJ2-7; D might be TRBD2 (6 bases). This CDR3 is 14 amino acids long. Germline V gene sequence: CDR1 MDHEN, CDR2 SYDVKM. V was cut by 8 bases and J by 2 bases, with 16 bases left in between. The CDR3 here is CASYPGTHTYEQYF. CDR3 bases: TGTGCCAGCTACCCCGGGACTCATACCTACGAGCAGTACTTC.

The J gene is TRBJ2-7, the V gene TRBV7-3, with TRBD2 matching 10 bases. Germline CDR1 is SGHTA and CDR2 is FQGTGA. This CDR3 is 17 amino acids long. The V gene end was trimmed by 2 bases and the J gene end by 3 bases; junction bases not matched to a gene: 10. The CDR3 nucleotides read TGTGCCAGCAGCTTACAGCTAGCGGGAGACGGGGGCTACGAGCAGTACTTC. Amino acid sequence: CASSLQLAGDGGYEQYF.

This rearrangement joins TRBV4-3 to TRBJ2-1; TRBD2 matches 7 bases. After removal of 1 base from V and 7 bases from J, the junction contained 4 bases not matched to a gene. The CDR3 consists of 14 residues. Germline loops: CDR1 LGHNA, CDR2 YSLEER. CDR3 bases: TGCGCCAGCAGCCAAGGGGTGGGGGGGAATGAGCAGTTCTTC. This codes for CASSQGVGGNEQFF.

V is TRBV21-1 and J is TRBJ2-7; the table's D call, TRBD2, has no DNA check behind it. TRBV21-1 represents a pseudogene. The length of the CDR3 is 13 residues. CDR3 region: CASSNSGEYEQYF. The CDR3 coding sequence is TGTGCCAGCAGCAACTCGGGGGAGTACGAGCAGTACTTC.

V and J are TRBV7-9 and TRBJ2-7, with D possibly TRBD1 on 6 matching bases. Germline assignment: CDR1 SEHNR and CDR2 FQNEAQ (reference sequence). The CDR3 extends over 16 amino acids. The V gene lost 5 bases and the J gene lost 0 bases, with 17 bases spanning the gap. Here the CDR3 reads CASSGPRGRVSYEQYF. In nucleotides, the CDR3 is TGTGCCAGCAGCGGGCCCAGGGGACGAGTCTCCTACGAGCAGTACTTC.

The gene calls are TRBV29-1 and TRBJ2-1; perhaps TRBD1 as D (5 bases). Trimming cost V 7 bases and J 5 bases, with 12 bases left between them. This CDR3 spans 12 amino acids. Germline V CDR1 and CDR2: SQVTM, ANQGSEA. The DNA for the CDR3 is TGCAGCGGGGGCTCGTCCGACAATGAGCAGTTCTTC. Amino acids: CSGGSSDNEQFF.

The CDR3: CASRGGSWINTQYF. The CDR3, as DNA: TGTGCCAGCAGGGGGGGATCCTGGATTAATACGCAGTATTTT. The J gene is TRBJ2-3, the V gene TRBV28; D possibly corresponds to TRBD2 (6 bases). CDR1 is MDHEN and CDR2 is SYDVKM in the germline V gene. There are 14 residues in the CDR3. Trimming pared 6 bases from V and 7 bases from J, leaving 17 bases between.

The chain recombines TRBV6-5 with TRBJ2-1, with a tentative D call TRBD2 (5 bases). Trimming took off 7 bases at V and 4 bases at J, with 17 bases between the two ends. Germline-derived CDR1 and CDR2 are MNHEY and SVGAGI. The CDR3 spans 15 residues. CDR3 sequence (DNA): TGTGCCAGCACCCCCGTCCGGACTGGATACAATGAGCAGTTCTTC. Its translation: CASTPVRTGYNEQFF.

This chain uses TRBV11-2 with TRBJ2-3; TRBD2 matches at 10 bases. The V segment lost 6 bases and the J segment 8 bases; nucleotides outside the gene matches: 14. This CDR3 contains 16 residues. Germline V gene sequence: CDR1 SGHAT, CDR2 FQNNGV. The CDR3 region is CASSDSGRWDRGTQYF. The CDR3 DNA sequence: TGTGCCAGCAGTGATAGCGGGAGGTGGGACCGGGGTACGCAGTATTTT.

The J gene is TRBJ1-1, the V gene TRBV7-8, with D possibly TRBD1 on 5 matching bases. This CDR3 is built from 18 residues. V was pared by 2 bases and J by 0 bases, with 19 bases between. Germline lookup yields CDR1 SGHVS and CDR2 FQNEAQ. CDR3 bases: TGTGCCAGCAGCTTACTTCGGAGGGCAGGGCCTTTGAACACTGAAGCTTTCTTT. It translates to CASSLLRRAGPLNTEAFF.

The CDR3 bases are TGTGCCAGCAGTGGCCCCATTCGGGGCTACGAGCAGTACTTC. It is translated as CASSGPIRGYEQYF. The chain carries TRBV6-5 and TRBJ2-7; possibly TRBD2 for D (5 bases). Deletions cut 5 bases from V and 3 bases from J, with 14 bases between. This CDR3 is 14 amino acids long. Per germline, CDR1 MNHEY and CDR2 SVGAGI.